This T cell receptor beta chain was sequenced during a study of regulatory dendritic cells for organ transplantation. Study details: Dendritic cell cultures received LPS on day 6.

Sorted T cells were CFSE-labeled and cultured 4 to 5 days with allogeneic regulatory or mature dendritic cells at 1:10. Comments on this clone: The antigen is not known.

Sequencing used immunoSEQ multiplex PCR; TCRdb keeps in-frame clones, though not all of them. The table lists approximately 22,000 clones, 85% to 90% of them singletons. The germline CDR1 and CDR2 sequences are SGHTA and FQGNSA. The CDR3 sequence is 11 residues long. V was pared by 7 bases and J by 10 bases, with 11 bases between. Sequenced sample: naive CD4+ T cells from blood cultured with dendritic cells. Subset noted: CD45RA+ naive T cells. The chain has TRBV7-2 and TRBJ2-1; D remains unclear. This receptor was obtained from a human donor in good health. CDR3 sequence (DNA): TGTGCCAGCACGAGAGTCGGGGAGCAGTTCTTC. Its translation is CASTRVGEQFF. Using reference TRBV7-2 and TRBJ2-1 for the parts outside the CDR3, the full variable domain is GAGVSQSPSNKVTEKGKDVELRCDPISGHTALYWYRQSLGQGLEFLIYFQGNSAPDKSGLPSDRFSAERTGGSVSTLTIQRTQQEDSAVYLCASTRVGEQFFGPGTRLTVL.